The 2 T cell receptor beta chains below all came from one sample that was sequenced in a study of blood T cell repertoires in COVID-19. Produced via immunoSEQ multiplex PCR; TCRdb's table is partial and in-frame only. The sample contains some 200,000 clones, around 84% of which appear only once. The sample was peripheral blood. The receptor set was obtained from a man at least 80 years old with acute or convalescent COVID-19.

The CDR3 loop is CASSYRGQGFEKLFF. CDR3 coding DNA: TGTGCCAGCAGTTACAGAGGACAGGGGTTTGAAAAACTGTTTTTT. V and J are TRBV6-2 or TRBV6-3 and TRBJ1-4, with TRBD1 identical over 9 bases. J was trimmed by 7 bases and V by 2 bases; bases with no gene match: 5. Germline lookup yields CDR1 MNHEY and CDR2 SVGEGT. CDR3 length equals 15 residues.

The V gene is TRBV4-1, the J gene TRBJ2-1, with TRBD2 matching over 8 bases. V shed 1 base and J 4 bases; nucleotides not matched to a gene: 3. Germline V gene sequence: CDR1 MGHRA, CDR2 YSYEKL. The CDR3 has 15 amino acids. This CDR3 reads CASSQGTSGYNEQFF. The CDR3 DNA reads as TGCGCCAGCAGCCAAGGCACTAGCGGTTACAATGAGCAGTTCTTC.